The entry below describes one T cell receptor (beta chain). The antigen is unknown. This specimen belongs to a study of T cell responses to AZD1222 COVID-19 vaccine. Points from the study as a whole: Among AZD1222 vaccinees, only 5 to 7 were seropositive at baseline. A mostly white British donor set with more females was recruited, and clonal diversity was possibly underestimated.

Trimming removed 6 bases from V and 2 bases from J; junction bases left unmatched: 2. Germline V gene data show CDR1 as MDHEN and CDR2 as SYDVKM. This CDR3 region has 14 residues. The assay was immunoSEQ multiplex PCR, and TCRdb's table has in-frame clones only and misses some. The data show about 140,000 clones, 91% seen once. This TCR was recovered from an adult who received the AZD1222 COVID-19 vaccine. The sequencing here drew on peripheral blood, taken 28 days after the second AZD1222 dose. This chain uses TRBV28 with TRBJ1-3, with 9 nucleotides matching TRBD1. CDR3 DNA sequence: TGTGCCAGCAGACGACAGGGGGCTGGAAACACCATATATTTT. Protein sequence: CASRRQGAGNTIYF.